These T cell receptor beta chains were read from a single sample in a study of OX40 agonist ivuxolimab in advanced cancers. This table comes from immunoSEQ multiplex PCR, and its TCRdb copy is limited to in-frame clones, with some not included. The top ten clones hold about 13% of a sample with 15,000 to 25,000 clones, roughly 70% of them seen once. The specimen comprised CD4+ or CD8+ T cells sorted from blood, sampled in a trial of the OX40 agonist ivuxolimab. These receptor sequences come from an adult with an advanced solid tumor such as melanoma, head and neck, liver or kidney cancer. The CDR3 runs from the conserved cysteine through the conserved F or W. The order of the fields is V gene, CDR3 protein.

TRBV11-2,CASSLLVLSSYNEQFF
TRBV4-1,CASSYGGSYEQYF
TRBV28,CASTMTDTGELFF
TRBV6-5,CASSPASGSYNEQFF
TRBV9,CASSVAPTSGKYNEQFF
TRBV28,CASRDRVGYEQYF
TRBV29-1,CSAEGGFYGYTF
TRBV4-1,CASSQELDFSYEQYF
TRBV6-4,CASSDGTGGTDTQYF
TRBV12-5,CASGLNMDRANYGYTF
TRBV5-6,CASSLAPGDEQYF
TRBV27,CASSLWANSPLHF
TRBV2,CASRGRQAENIQYF
TRBV28,CAGSRGYEQYF
TRBV11-2,CASSLDGGDQPQHF
TRBV2,CASSATASNQPQHF